Shown below are 19 T cell receptor beta chains from a single sample sequenced in a study of vaccination effects on CD4 cells after COVID-19. Profiling relied on immunoSEQ multiplex PCR, and the TCRdb table lists in-frame clones only, not all of them. The sample has about 72,000 clones, approximately 81% seen once; the top ten hold approximately 1.2%. Their specific antigens are unknown. Antigen-specific CD4+ T cells expanded by the ViraFEST assay with viral peptide pools were then sequenced. CD4+ T cell isolation took place after approximately 11 days of culture. Two doses of either BNT162b2 or mRNA-1273 were given to each participant. Sample: CD4+ T cells from PBMCs cultured with HCoV-229E spike peptides, taken after COVID-19 vaccination. All receptors derive from a human donor who received a COVID-19 vaccine.

This chain links TRBV6-1 with TRBJ1-2; D is ambiguous. Trimming took off 1 base at V and 6 bases at J, with 12 bases between the two ends. Germline loops: CDR1 MNHNS, CDR2 SASEGT. The length of the CDR3 is 14 residues. CDR3 in amino acids: CASSEGPTINGYTF. The CDR3 DNA sequence: TGTGCCAGCAGTGAAGGCCCGACCATAAATGGCTACACCTTC.

The J gene is TRBJ2-5, the V gene TRBV7-9; TRBD1 agrees at 8 bases. The CDR3 extends over 16 amino acids. Germline V lookup: CDR1 SEHNR, CDR2 FQNEAQ (reference sequence). The V and J ends lost 2 bases and 1 base, in that order; junction bases with no gene match: 6. CDR3 in amino acids: CASSLSGQGFQETQYF. Here the CDR3 DNA reads TGTGCCAGCAGCTTAAGCGGACAGGGTTTCCAAGAGACCCAGTACTTC.

The chain has TRBV7-2 and TRBJ2-5; D is ambiguous. The V and J ends lost 0 bases and 2 bases respectively, with 10 bases between them. Per the germline V gene, CDR1 is SGHTA and CDR2 is FQGNSA. The length of the CDR3 is 15 residues. CDR3 DNA: TGTGCCAGCAGCTTAGCAAATGGAGCTCAAGAGACCCAGTACTTC. It is translated as CASSLANGAQETQYF.

The genes are TRBV14 and TRBJ1-6; D is possibly TRBD1 (5 bases). The V end was cut by 4 bases, the J end by 7 bases, with 17 bases between. The germline gives CDR1 SGHDN, CDR2 FVKESK. The CDR3 is 16 residues long. The CDR3 bases are TGTGCCAGCAGCCCGCCGGGACGCCTAGGGAATTCACCCCTCCACTTT. This sequence encodes CASSPPGRLGNSPLHF.

The chain carries TRBV6-5 and TRBJ2-3; D is undetermined. With 5 bases removed from V and 6 bases from J, the gap between germline ends came to 18 bases. CDR1 and CDR2 (germline): MNHEY, SVGAGI. The CDR3 is made up of 15 amino acids. This CDR3 reads CASSPPAPFTDTQYF. The CDR3 DNA follows: TGTGCCAGCAGTCCTCCCGCCCCATTTACGGATACGCAGTATTTT.

There are a few counts of this clone. The rearrangement uses TRBV11-2 and TRBJ1-4; D might be TRBD1 (5 bases). Trimming left V 5 bases short and J 4 bases short, with 11 bases between. This CDR3 comprises 14 residues. Germline values: CDR1 SGHAT, CDR2 FQNNGV. The chain's CDR3 is CASSPQGVNEKLFF. In nucleotides, the CDR3 is TGTGCCAGCAGCCCGCAGGGAGTTAATGAAAAACTGTTTTTT.

The chain is built from TRBV11-2 and TRBJ1-2, with D possibly being TRBD1 (5 bases). Germline CDR1 reads SGHAT; CDR2 reads FQNNGV. The CDR3 has 13 residues. With 5 bases removed from V and 4 bases from J, the gap between germline ends came to 11 bases. CDR3 nucleotides: TGTGCCAGCAGCGTACAGGACCTCTATGGCTACACCTTC. Translated, it gives CASSVQDLYGYTF.

This chain joins TRBV7-2 and TRBJ1-1; no clear D. Germline CDR1 and CDR2: SGHTA and FQGNSA. V was clipped by 7 bases and J by 5 bases, with 14 bases between them. The CDR3 has 13 residues. CDR3 bases: TGTGCCAGCACTCCATTGGTGGGGACTGAAGCTTTCTTT. Amino acids: CASTPLVGTEAFF.

The rearrangement links TRBV27 to TRBJ1-2; D is unresolved. V was trimmed by 6 bases and J by 3 bases, leaving 11 bases between them. CDR1 MNHEY and CDR2 SMNVEV come from the germline V gene (reference sequence). This CDR3 is built from 13 residues. The CDR3 nucleotides are TGTGCCAGCAGGCGGGCCAATTACTATGGCTACACCTTC. It translates to CASRRANYYGYTF.

This chain uses TRBV5-1 with TRBJ2-7, with TRBD1 identical over 9 bases. CDR1 and CDR2 from the germline V gene are SGHRS and YFSETQ. Germline trimming cut 4 bases from V and 3 bases from J; bases unmatched to any gene: 17. The CDR3 runs to 18 residues. This CDR3 reads CASSPSPGTGFDSYEQYV. In DNA form, the CDR3 reads TGCGCCAGCAGCCCAAGTCCCGGGACAGGGTTTGATAGCTACGAGCAGTACGTC.

The chain is built from TRBV12-3 or TRBV12-4 and TRBJ1-3; D gene unclear. V lost 5 bases and J lost 0, with 5 bases in between. The length of the CDR3 is 13 residues. DNA for the CDR3: TGTGCCAGCAGTCGGAACTCTGGAAACACCATATATTTT. Its translation is CASSRNSGNTIYF.

This clone was seen once. This chain connects TRBV2 to TRBJ2-3; D gene ambiguous. The CDR3 covers 12 residues. V lost 6 bases and J lost 4, with 8 bases in between. Per germline, CDR1 SNHLY and CDR2 FYNNEI. CDR3: CASSRGADTQYF. CDR3 DNA: TGTGCCAGCAGCAGAGGTGCAGATACGCAGTATTTT.

V usage is TRBV24-1 and J usage is TRBJ2-5, with D possibly matching TRBD1 (7 bases). The CDR3 consists of 16 residues. The V gene lost 3 bases and the J gene lost 2 bases, with 15 bases spanning the gap. Germline CDR1 reads KGHDR; CDR2 reads SFDVKD. The CDR3 nucleotides are TGTGCCACCAGTGATGGCCAGGGGGGTAGTCAAGAGACCCAGTACTTC. Protein: CATSDGQGGSQETQYF.

The chain has TRBV30 and TRBJ2-1; no definite D call. Trimming took off 4 bases at V and 0 bases at J, with 13 bases between the two ends. The V gene's germline CDR1 is GTSNPN and CDR2 SVGIG (reference sequence). The CDR3 contains 15 residues. CDR3 sequence (DNA): TGTGCCTGGACTAGGACGGCCGTCTCCTACAATGAGCAGTTCTTC. Its protein is CAWTRTAVSYNEQFF.

The chain combines TRBV4-1 with TRBJ1-2; D is unresolved. Germline values: CDR1 MGHRA, CDR2 YSYEKL. The CDR3 sequence is 14 residues long. The V gene lost 5 bases and the J gene lost 4 bases, with 14 bases spanning the gap. The CDR3 is CASSTQTESYGYTF. The CDR3 coding sequence is TGCGCCAGCAGCACCCAGACGGAATCCTATGGCTACACCTTC.

The V call is TRBV9, the J call TRBJ2-5; possibly TRBD1 or TRBD2 for D (6 bases each). Germline assignment: CDR1 SGDLS and CDR2 YYNGEE. This CDR3 spans 14 amino acids. Deletions cut 3 bases from V and 4 bases from J, with 13 bases between. The CDR3 region is CASSERGVGETQYF. The CDR3 DNA reads TGTGCCAGCAGCGAAAGGGGGGTGGGAGAGACCCAGTACTTC.

Only a few counts were recorded for this clone. The V gene is TRBV30, the J gene TRBJ1-5; D is undetermined. Trimming removed 4 bases at V and 1 base at J, with 11 bases between. Germline CDR1 is GTSNPN and CDR2 is SVGIG (reference sequence). The CDR3 has 14 residues. CDR3 in DNA: TGTGCCTGGACCGGCGGAAGGAGCAATCAGCCCCAGCATTTT. It is translated as CAWTGGRSNQPQHF.

The chain links TRBV6-6 to TRBJ2-7, with 9 nucleotides matching TRBD2. The V gene end was trimmed by 6 bases and the J gene end by 2 bases; junction bases not matched to a gene: 5. The germline CDR1 and CDR2 sequences are MNHNY and SVGAGI (reference sequence). This CDR3 is built from 14 residues. The CDR3, as DNA: TGTGCCAGCAGCCGCGCTAGCGGGGCCTACGAGCAGTACGTC. Translating gives CASSRASGAYEQYV.

This chain connects TRBV9 to TRBJ2-2; no definite D call. The germline V gene has CDR1 SGDLS and CDR2 YYNGEE. The CDR3 is 16 residues long. V lost 0 bases, J lost 1 base, and 10 bases lay in between. CDR3 nucleotides: TGTGCCAGCAGCGTAGCTCATACGGGGAACACCGGGGAGCTGTTTTTT. This encodes CASSVAHTGNTGELFF.